Sequencing of this T cell receptor (beta chain) was carried out in a study of cytotoxic CD8 clonotypes in ibrutinib-treated CLL. About the research overall: In all, approximately ten patients were relapsed/refractory, approximately 16 were treatment-naive and approximately 17 were IGHV unmutated. Study results and caveats: Private clonotypes, not public ones, expanded at ibrutinib response.

The germline CDR1 and CDR2 sequences are LNHDA and SQIVND (reference sequence). The CDR3 loop spans 16 amino acids. V dropped 3 bases and J dropped 0; count of bases not matched to a gene: 4. Repertoires were generated with immunoSEQ multiplex PCR, while TCRdb's copy carries only in-frame clones and drops some. The table records about 97,000 clones, more than 75% of them present only once. Comments on this clone: Its target is not known.

The chain links TRBV19 to TRBJ1-3; 8 bases fit TRBD1. The material was PBMCs, obtained after 12 months of ibrutinib treatment. The receptor was isolated from a human donor with chronic lymphocytic leukemia. The CDR3: CASSISGGVSGNTIYF. The CDR3 bases are TGTGCCAGTAGTATTTCAGGGGGCGTCTCTGGAAACACCATATATTTT. The whole variable domain, remainder taken from reference TRBV19 and TRBJ1-3, is DGGITQSPKYLFRKEGQNVTLSCEQNLNHDAMYWYRQDPGQGLRLIYYSQIVNDFQKGDIAEGYSVSREKKESFPLTVTSAQKNPTAFYLCASSISGGVSGNTIYFGEGSWLTVV.